The clone carrying this T cell receptor (beta chain) was observed a handful of times. As yet, its antigen is unknown. A second about 6 to 12 cycle PCR used barcoded and J-beta primers. MiXCR, applied by TCRdb to the 5' RACE reads, yields one record per CDR3 protein. The sample contains about 780,000 distinct CDR3 sequences, 20% to 30% of which appear only once. V was cut by 7 bases and J by 12 bases, with 14 bases left in between. Germline lookup yields CDR1 KGHDR and CDR2 SFDVKD. The CDR3 runs 11 residues. These data belong to a study of blood T cells in healthy people across ages. General study findings and limits: Donor CMV infection status was unknown, possibly confounding age-related changes in expanded clonotypes.

The sample was also linked to a second study, of T cells of mothers and their children.

Material for sequencing was blood. The receptor comes from a boy aged 10-17 years in good health. The rearrangement uses TRBV24-1 and TRBJ1-1; D remains ambiguous. In DNA form, the CDR3 reads TGTGCCACCAGATTCGCAGGTTCGACTTTCTTT. Its protein product is CATRFAGSTFF.